This TCR beta chain derives from a study of T cell clonotyping in hematopoietic cell transplantation. Study findings and constraints: Graft donor and pretransplant recipient Inverse Simpson Index values predicted broader posttransplant TCR diversity. After transplant, recipient diversity fell while pathologically expanded clonotypes grew through day 180.

This table comes from immunoSEQ multiplex PCR, and its TCRdb copy is limited to in-frame clones, with some not included. Of roughly 6,700 clones listed, 95% to 97% were seen once; the top ten hold 15% to 18%. As concerns this clone: The antigen remains unidentified.

The time point here: recipient sample about 28 days before transplant, after cytoreduction. The CDR3 covers 12 residues. The V gene's germline CDR1 is SNHLY and CDR2 FYNNEI. With V trimmed by 7 bases and J by 6 bases, 2 bases remained unmatched. The receptor was isolated from a man aged 65-85 years with acute myeloid leukemia. Some clones in this sample may be carry-over from other donors' samples. Sequenced here: peripheral blood mononuclear cells, sampled before stem cell transplant. The V gene is TRBV2, the J gene TRBJ1-5, with 8 bases matching TRBD1. The CDR3 nucleotides read TGTGCCAGCAACCAGGGGGCTCAGCCCCAGCATTTT. It is translated as CASNQGAQPQHF.